What follows are 27 T cell receptor beta chains derived from one specimen sequenced in a study of T cells in Graves' hyperthyroidism and ophthalmopathy. Template material for amplifying TCR beta CDR3 regions consisted of RNA transcripts. The HTBI primer set served for first-round RT-PCR of the TCR CDR3. TCRdb processed the multiplex PCR reads anew with MiXCR; each CDR3 protein has one entry. The sample holds 620,000 or so distinct CDR3 sequences, roughly 15% seen once. Sequencing input: blood. The receptors originated from a woman aged 50 to 60 with Graves' ophthalmopathy.

This clonotype was detected ten times or more. The CDR3 reads CASSPPWAPSSYNEQFF. The CDR3, as DNA: TGTGCCAGCTCACCACCGTGGGCGCCTAGCTCCTACAATGAGCAGTTCTTC. The rearrangement links TRBV18 to TRBJ2-1; D is ambiguous. This CDR3 is built from 17 residues. The ends were cut back, 0 bases at V and 0 bases at J, with 12 bases in the middle. Germline assignment: CDR1 KGHSH and CDR2 LQKENI.

This clonotype was seen at least ten times. The chain employs TRBV18 and TRBJ2-2, with D maybe TRBD2 (5 bases). V lost 8 bases to trimming and J lost 4 bases, with 20 bases between them. The germline V gene encodes CDR1 KGHSH and CDR2 LQKENI. CDR3 length: 16 amino acids. The CDR3 DNA reads TGTGCCAGCGCGACTCGCAAAGATGGGAGCACCGGGGAGCTGTTTTTT. Its protein is CASATRKDGSTGELFF.

This clonotype was picked up many times. The V gene is TRBV7-9, the J gene TRBJ2-7, with TRBD1 matching over 9 bases. The CDR3 runs 16 residues. Trimming at V came to 5 bases and at J to 3 bases, leaving 11 bases not matched to a gene. The germline CDR1 and CDR2 sequences are SEHNR and FQNEAQ (reference sequence). CDR3 sequence (DNA): TGTGCCAGCAGCCCCGGAAGTGGGACAGGGTTCTACGAGCAGTACTTC. Its translation is CASSPGSGTGFYEQYF.

The V and J genes are TRBV2 and TRBJ2-1; D is ambiguous. The germline V and J ends were trimmed by 6 bases and 6 bases, with 12 bases remaining between them. This CDR3 spans 13 amino acids. Per germline, CDR1 SNHLY and CDR2 FYNNEI. CDR3 coding DNA: TGTGCCAGCAGCTACCTAGGCGGCAATGAGCAGTTCTTC. Translating gives CASSYLGGNEQFF.

This clonotype was counted ten times or more. The chain links TRBV2 to TRBJ1-1; TRBD1 might be the D (6 bases). This CDR3 is built from 15 residues. The germline CDR1 and CDR2 sequences are SNHLY and FYNNEI. V was clipped by 4 bases and J by 3 bases, with 15 bases between them. The CDR3 sequence is CASSGGGGPHTEAFF. Written as DNA, the CDR3 is TGTGCCAGCAGTGGGGGCGGGGGGCCGCACACTGAAGCTTTCTTT.

This clonotype was seen many times. CDR3 sequence reads: CASSYQYPDGGNEQFF. As DNA, the CDR3 is TGTGCCAGCAGCTACCAATATCCGGACGGTGGGAATGAGCAGTTCTTC. The chain combines TRBV7-9 with TRBJ2-1; D unresolved. The CDR3 contains 16 residues. With 4 bases removed from V and 7 bases from J, the gap between germline ends came to 20 bases. The germline V gene encodes CDR1 SEHNR and CDR2 FQNEAQ (reference sequence).

There are many counts of this clonotype. The gene calls are TRBV11-2 and TRBJ2-1; D ambiguous. Trimming stripped 4 bases from V and 0 bases from J, with 10 bases between. The length of the CDR3 is 15 residues. Germline values: CDR1 SGHAT, CDR2 FQNNGV. CDR3 residues: CASSSMGSSYNEQFF. The CDR3 DNA sequence: TGTGCCAGCAGCTCCATGGGCAGCTCCTACAATGAGCAGTTCTTC.

The rearrangement links TRBV20-1 to TRBJ1-1; D uncertain. The CDR3 is made up of 12 amino acids. With 5 bases removed from V and 1 base from J, the gap between germline ends came to 8 bases. CDR1 and CDR2 from the germline V gene are DFQATT and SNEGSKA (reference sequence). The chain's CDR3 is CSAGPPNTEAFF. CDR3 sequence (DNA): TGCAGTGCTGGCCCCCCGAACACTGAAGCTTTCTTT.

The sample holds many counts of this clonotype. The J gene is TRBJ2-1, the V gene TRBV10-3; TRBD2 matches at 9 bases. With 0 bases clipped from V and 7 bases from J, the junction kept 7 bases outside the gene matches. Looked up from germline, CDR1 is ENHRY and CDR2 is SYGVKD. This CDR3 region has 16 residues. The CDR3 nucleotides are TGTGCCATCAGTGAGTCTGGCGGGAGGGCCGGGAATGAGCAGTTCTTC. Protein sequence: CAISESGGRAGNEQFF.

This clonotype appeared many times. The rearrangement uses TRBV3-1 and TRBJ2-5; no firm D call. V was cut by 4 bases and J by 2 bases, with 11 bases left in between. Germline CDR1 is LGHDT and CDR2 is YNNKEL (reference sequence). This CDR3 is built from 14 residues. The CDR3 loop is CASSLTFGQETQYF. CDR3 nucleotide sequence: TGTGCCAGCAGCCTAACGTTTGGGCAAGAGACCCAGTACTTC.

V gene TRBV6-2 or TRBV6-3 combines with J gene TRBJ2-2; D is undetermined. The CDR3 loop spans 10 amino acids. The V end lost 10 bases, the J end lost 6 bases, and 6 bases lay between the germline ends. CDR1 and CDR2 (germline): MNHEY, SVGEGT. This CDR3 reads CAISPGELFF. DNA for the CDR3: TGTGCCATCAGCCCCGGGGAGCTGTTTTTT.

In its sample, this clonotype was seen many times. The rearrangement joins TRBV6-1 to TRBJ2-7; D possibly corresponds to TRBD1 (6 bases). Looked up from germline, CDR1 is MNHNS and CDR2 is SASEGT. The CDR3 loop spans 14 amino acids. V lost 6 bases, J lost 6 bases, and 18 bases lay in between. CDR3 sequence (DNA): TGTGCCAGCAGAAGGGGGACACTGGCTCTCGAGCAGTACTTC. It codes for CASRRGTLALEQYF.

This clonotype has a count of ten or more. The chain links TRBV6-2 or TRBV6-3 to TRBJ2-7, with D perhaps assigned TRBD1 or TRBD2 (5 bases each). The germline V gene encodes CDR1 MNHEY and CDR2 SVGEGT. The V gene lost 0 bases and the J gene lost 2 bases, with 17 bases spanning the gap. The CDR3 runs 17 residues. DNA of the CDR3: TGTGCCAGCAGTTACTCCCGGGACGAAAACGGAGCCTACGAGCAGTACTTC. This sequence encodes CASSYSRDENGAYEQYF.

In this sample, this clonotype turned up many times. V is TRBV6-2 or TRBV6-3 and J is TRBJ1-1, with no clear D. The V gene's germline CDR1 is MNHEY and CDR2 SVGEGT. Trimming took 1 base from V and 3 from J, leaving 12 bases between them. The CDR3 has 15 amino acids. As DNA, the CDR3 is TGTGCCAGCAGTTACTTCGGGAGATGGGACACTGAAGCTTTCTTT. Translating it yields CASSYFGRWDTEAFF.

This clonotype was seen a handful of times. J is TRBJ2-7 and V is TRBV10-3; 7 positions match TRBD1. The CDR3 totals 14 residues. Germline values: CDR1 ENHRY, CDR2 SYGVKD. The V segment lost 3 bases and the J segment 4 bases; nucleotides outside the gene matches: 6. This chain's CDR3 is CAISERAGGYEQYF. DNA of the CDR3: TGTGCCATCAGTGAAAGGGCAGGGGGTTACGAGCAGTACTTC.

This clonotype came up many times. DNA for the CDR3: TGTGCCAGCAGTGAGACATATTTCACAGATACGCAGTATTTT. Amino acid sequence: CASSETYFTDTQYF. J is TRBJ2-3 and V is TRBV2; unclear D gene. Trimming left V 3 bases short and J 2 bases short, with 9 bases between. This CDR3 is built from 14 residues. In germline, CDR1 is SNHLY, CDR2 FYNNEI.

This sequence joins TRBV7-2 and TRBJ1-2; D possibly corresponds to TRBD1 (6 bases). The V and J ends lost 5 bases and 3 bases respectively, with 22 bases between them. The CDR3 has 17 amino acids. The germline CDR1 and CDR2 sequences are SGHTA and FQGNSA. In DNA, the CDR3 is TGTGCCAGCAGCCTACGGTGGGGGGGCACGGTGGACTATGGCTACACCTTC. Protein product: CASSLRWGGTVDYGYTF.

Ten or more counts support this clonotype. The chain joins TRBV27 to TRBJ1-1, with a weak D call TRBD1 (5 bases). V gave up 5 bases and J gave up 0 bases, with 16 bases separating them. The CDR3 loop spans 16 amino acids. Germline V gives CDR1 MNHEY, CDR2 SMNVEV (reference sequence). CDR3 coding DNA: TGTGCCAGCAGTACCCCCAGGGACTCCATGAACACTGAAGCTTTCTTT. Protein sequence: CASSTPRDSMNTEAFF.

The chain recombines TRBV11-2 with TRBJ1-1; TRBD1 agrees at 7 bases. The CDR3 spans 18 residues. CDR1 is SGHAT, CDR2 FQNNGV, per germline. J was trimmed by 1 base and V by 5 bases; bases with no gene match: 16. The CDR3 DNA reads as TGTGCCAGCAGCCACAGCCGGGAGGGGGGACAGAAGAACACTGAAGCTTTCTTT. This sequence encodes CASSHSREGGQKNTEAFF.

The chain has TRBV7-6 and TRBJ2-3, with D maybe TRBD1 (6 bases). Per the germline V gene, CDR1 is SGHVS and CDR2 is FNYEAQ. The CDR3 is made up of 16 amino acids. V lost 3 bases, J lost 0 bases, and 13 bases lay in between. The DNA of the CDR3 is TGTGCCAGCAGCTTCCAAGGGGGAAGAAGCACAGATACGCAGTATTTT. Its translation is CASSFQGGRSTDTQYF.

Many counts were recorded for this clonotype. The chain is built from TRBV3-1 and TRBJ1-1; 11 bases fit TRBD1. The V and J ends lost 4 bases and 7 bases, in that order; junction bases with no gene match: 8. CDR1 and CDR2 from the germline V gene are LGHDT and YNNKEL (reference sequence). The CDR3 covers 15 residues. The CDR3 protein is CASSPLDRGPYEAFF. The CDR3 DNA sequence: TGTGCCAGCAGCCCCCTGGACAGGGGGCCGTATGAAGCTTTCTTT.

The rearrangement uses TRBV30 and TRBJ2-4; 12 nucleotides line up with TRBD2. The CDR3 is 14 residues long. V lost 6 bases to trimming and J lost 8 bases; unmatched junction nucleotides: 8. Germline V gene data show CDR1 as GTSNPN and CDR2 as SVGIG (reference sequence). Here the CDR3 DNA reads TGTGCCTGCCAACTAGCGGGAGGTTTGGACATTCAGTACTTC. Encoded protein: CACQLAGGLDIQYF.

This clonotype was recorded a few times. The chain links TRBV10-3 to TRBJ2-5, with D possibly matching TRBD1 (6 bases). The CDR3 is 15 residues long. V was trimmed by 1 base and J by 5 bases, leaving 14 bases between them. Germline assignment: CDR1 ENHRY and CDR2 SYGVKD. CDR3 residues: CAISEFKQGRETQYF. The CDR3 region has the DNA TGTGCCATCAGTGAGTTCAAACAGGGACGGGAGACCCAGTACTTC.

At least ten counts were recorded for this clonotype. The V gene is TRBV7-2, the J gene TRBJ2-7; 12 bases map to TRBD1. This CDR3 has 17 amino acids. Losses at the gene ends were 2 bases for V and 6 bases for J; bases not matched to a gene: 11. Germline loops: CDR1 SGHTA, CDR2 FQGNSA. This CDR3 reads CASSLLARGTGGCEQYF. As DNA, the CDR3 is TGTGCCAGCAGCTTACTTGCCCGCGGGACAGGGGGCTGCGAGCAGTACTTC.

This clonotype has at least ten counts. V and J are TRBV5-4 and TRBJ1-1; D remains unclear. CDR1 and CDR2 (germline): SGHNT, YYREEE (reference sequence). This CDR3 has 12 residues. Trimming pared 4 bases from V and 7 bases from J, leaving 11 bases between. CDR3 sequence: CASSLPAVEAFF. The CDR3, as DNA: TGTGCCAGCAGCCTGCCCGCGGTTGAAGCTTTCTTT.

V usage is TRBV9 and J usage is TRBJ2-2, with D perhaps matching TRBD1 (6 bases). Per the germline V gene, CDR1 is SGDLS and CDR2 is YYNGEE. The CDR3 sequence is 18 residues long. The V gene lost 4 bases and the J gene lost 5 bases, with 24 bases spanning the gap. CDR3 loop: CASSLGTSALIETGELFF. The CDR3 nucleotides are TGTGCCAGCAGCCTTGGGACATCGGCCTTAATAGAGACCGGGGAGCTGTTTTTT.

This clonotype has a count of ten or more. The chain recombines TRBV3-1 with TRBJ2-1; 9 nucleotides match TRBD2. J lost 3 bases, V lost 0 bases, and 3 bases had no gene match. The CDR3 loop spans 16 amino acids. CDR1 and CDR2 from the germline V gene are LGHDT and YNNKEL (reference sequence). This CDR3 is CASSQEGTSLYNEQFF. Here the CDR3 DNA reads TGTGCCAGCAGCCAAGAAGGGACTAGCCTCTACAATGAGCAGTTCTTC.